These 21 T cell receptor beta chains were all obtained from the same sample, sequenced in a study of T cell responses to AZD1222 COVID-19 vaccine. Clones were sequenced by immunoSEQ multiplex PCR, and TCRdb holds only the in-frame ones, with some missing. Of around 120,000 clones listed, about 92% are singletons. The sample here was peripheral blood, taken 28 days after the second AZD1222 dose. These receptors all come from an adult who received the AZD1222 COVID-19 vaccine.

This chain connects TRBV4-1 to TRBJ2-3, with TRBD2 matching over 9 bases. The CDR3 contains 17 residues. The V and J ends lost 2 bases and 0 bases, in that order; junction bases with no gene match: 6. Germline V gene data show CDR1 as MGHRA and CDR2 as YSYEKL. CDR3: CASSQLPSGASTDTQYF. The CDR3 DNA is TGCGCCAGCAGCCAACTACCTAGCGGGGCTAGCACAGATACGCAGTATTTT.

The rearrangement links TRBV6-5 to TRBJ2-7; D not resolved. Per germline, CDR1 MNHEY and CDR2 SVGAGI. V was shortened by 0 bases and J by 0 bases, with 6 bases between the two germline ends. The CDR3 has 14 amino acids. The CDR3 protein is CASSYSEASYEQYF. CDR3 nucleotide sequence: TGTGCCAGCAGTTACTCCGAGGCCTCCTACGAGCAGTACTTC.

V is TRBV28 and J is TRBJ1-2; weak D call: TRBD1 (5 bases). V was clipped by 6 bases and J by 6 bases, with 20 bases between them. CDR1 and CDR2 from the germline V gene are MDHEN and SYDVKM. This CDR3 has 15 residues. DNA of the CDR3: TGTGCCAGCAGCCTTTCCCGGGGCATAGGGGATGGCTACACCTTC. Amino acids: CASSLSRGIGDGYTF.

V and J are TRBV14 and TRBJ1-2; D is unclear. V lost 1 base to trimming and J lost 4 bases, with 7 bases between them. Per germline, CDR1 SGHDN and CDR2 FVKESK. The CDR3 runs 13 residues. CDR3 amino acids: CASSQGRGYGYTF. CDR3 DNA: TGTGCCAGCAGCCAAGGCAGAGGCTATGGCTACACCTTC.

CDR3 sequence (DNA): TGTGCCAGCAGTTTCACCCTTACAGGGTCGACTGAAGCTTTCTTT. This sequence encodes CASSFTLTGSTEAFF. The V and J genes are TRBV6-2 or TRBV6-3 and TRBJ1-1, with D possibly matching TRBD1 (6 bases). The CDR3 totals 15 residues. Per germline, CDR1 MNHEY and CDR2 SVGEGT. The V end was cut by 4 bases, the J end by 5 bases, with 17 bases between.

The chain recombines TRBV2 with TRBJ2-5; the D gene is possibly TRBD2 (6 bases). Germline assignment: CDR1 SNHLY and CDR2 FYNNEI. CDR3 length: 13 residues. V was cut by 6 bases and J by 1 base, with 9 bases left in between. The CDR3 nucleotides read TGTGCCAGCAGGGGCGGGGTCCAAGAGACCCAGTACTTC. Translation: CASRGGVQETQYF.

The chain employs TRBV6-5 and TRBJ1-5; perhaps TRBD1 as D (6 bases). The V gene's germline CDR1 is MNHEY and CDR2 SVGAGI. The CDR3 is 14 amino acids. V lost 6 bases and J lost 3, with 12 bases in between. The CDR3 sequence: CASRRNRDNQPQHF. The CDR3 bases are TGTGCCAGCAGACGAAACAGGGACAATCAGCCCCAGCATTTT.

The chain carries TRBV7-2 and TRBJ1-6, with 7 nucleotides matching TRBD1. V lost 2 bases and J lost 5; bases outside the gene matches: 3. The length of the CDR3 is 15 residues. Germline CDR1 reads SGHTA; CDR2 reads FQGNSA. CDR3 loop: CASSLRTGHNSPLHF. The CDR3 DNA reads as TGTGCCAGCAGCTTAAGGACAGGTCATAATTCACCCCTCCACTTT. Variable domain in full (rest from reference TRBV7-2 and TRBJ1-6): GAGVSQSPSNKVTEKGKDVELRCDPISGHTALYWYRQSLGQGLEFLIYFQGNSAPDKSGLPSDRFSAERTGGSVSTLTIQRTQQEDSAVYLCASSLRTGHNSPLHFGNGTRLTVT.

This chain connects TRBV27 to TRBJ2-7; 8 nucleotides align to TRBD2. Germline CDR1 is MNHEY and CDR2 is SMNVEV (reference sequence). This CDR3 comprises 15 residues. Trimming removed 4 bases from V and 7 bases from J; junction bases left unmatched: 12. DNA for the CDR3: TGTGCCAGCAGTTCCCTGAAGAGCGGGAGCAGAGAGCAGTACTTC. This sequence encodes CASSSLKSGSREQYF.

A single count supports this clone. CDR3 region: CASRLALLDREEAHYGYTF. The CDR3 coding sequence is TGTGCAAGTCGCTTAGCGCTCCTGGACAGGGAAGAAGCTCACTATGGCTACACCTTC. The rearrangement joins TRBV12-2 to TRBJ1-2; the D call TRBD1 from the table was never checked on the DNA. TRBV12-2 is an annotated pseudogene. There are 19 residues in the CDR3.

V usage is TRBV29-1 and J usage is TRBJ2-1; the D gene is possibly TRBD2 (6 bases). The CDR3 spans 13 residues. Germline V gene sequence: CDR1 SQVTM, CDR2 ANQGSEA. V lost 7 bases and J lost 9, with 19 bases in between. The CDR3 region has the DNA TGCAGCGCCGCATTACTAGCAAATTCTGAGCAGTTCTTC. Its translation: CSAALLANSEQFF.

This clone came up once. The junction shows a germline mismatch at one end, possibly a read error. The chain uses TRBV7-7 and TRBJ2-2; D uncertain. The CDR3 is 13 residues long. The germline CDR1 and CDR2 sequences are SSHAT and FNYEAQ (reference sequence). This CDR3 is CASSPLISGELFF. CDR3 in DNA: TGTGCTAGCAGCCCCTTAATCTCCGGGGAGCTGTTTTTT. Looking up the rest from reference TRBV7-7 and TRBJ2-2 gives the full variable domain: GAGVSQSPRYKVTKRGQDVTLRCDPISSHATLYWYQQALGQGPEFLTYFNYEAQPDKSGLPSDRFSAERPEGSISTLTIQRTEQRDSAMYRCASSPLISGELFFGEGSRLTVL.

The chain joins TRBV7-2 to TRBJ1-6; D unclear. CDR3 length equals 14 residues. Germline lookup yields CDR1 SGHTA and CDR2 FQGNSA. V dropped 0 bases and J dropped 6 bases, with 6 bases sitting between them. CDR3 region: CASSLADSNSPLHF. The CDR3 region has the DNA TGTGCCAGCAGCTTAGCGGACTCTAATTCACCCCTCCACTTT.

The rearrangement links TRBV5-4 to TRBJ2-7; tentative D call: TRBD2 (5 bases). Between the trimmed V and J ends, which lost 4 bases and 0 bases, there was a span of 20 bases. The CDR3 spans 17 residues. Germline CDR1 SGHNT, CDR2 YYREEE (reference sequence). The CDR3 nucleotides are TGTGCCAGCAGCGCGGGTGGTGCAGGCGCTTTCTCCTACGAGCAGTACTTC. Amino acids: CASSAGGAGAFSYEQYF.

The chain carries TRBV12-5 and TRBJ2-4; 8 bases map to TRBD1. The CDR3 totals 12 residues. V shed 6 bases, J shed 10 bases, and the junction held 5 bases outside the gene matches. Germline CDR1 is LGHNT and CDR2 is FRNRAP. CDR3 residues: CASGDRVGIQYF. The CDR3 coding sequence is TGTGCTAGTGGGGACAGGGTGGGGATTCAGTACTTC. Looking up the rest from reference TRBV12-5 and TRBJ2-4 gives the full variable domain: DARVTQTPRHKVTEMGQEVTMRCQPILGHNTVFWYRQTMMQGLELLAYFRNRAPLDDSGMPKDRFSAEMPDATLATLKIQPSEPRDSAVYFCASGDRVGIQYFGAGTRLSVL.

The chain carries TRBV30 and TRBJ1-2; TRBD1 might be the D (6 bases). Germline V gene data show CDR1 as GTSNPN and CDR2 as SVGIG (reference sequence). CDR3 size: 12 residues. Between the trimmed V and J ends, which lost 2 bases and 4 bases, there was a span of 8 bases. The CDR3 sequence: CAWSRGGYGYTF. The CDR3 nucleotides are TGTGCCTGGAGTAGGGGGGGCTATGGCTACACCTTC.

This CDR3 reads CASSPPGTSGYQETQYF. The DNA for the CDR3 is TGTGCCAGCTCACCACCGGGGACTAGCGGGTACCAAGAGACCCAGTACTTC. This chain links TRBV18 with TRBJ2-5, with 12 bases aligning to TRBD2. The CDR3 is 17 amino acids. Germline assignment: CDR1 KGHSH and CDR2 LQKENI. The V and J ends lost 0 bases and 0 bases, in that order; junction bases with no gene match: 2.

The gene calls are TRBV7-3 and TRBJ2-1, with 13 positions matching TRBD2. Germline V lookup: CDR1 SGHTA, CDR2 FQGTGA. The J segment lost 9 bases and the V segment lost 5 bases, leaving 4 bases of the junction unmatched. The CDR3 is made up of 14 amino acids. The CDR3 DNA is TGTGCCAGCAGCATACTAGCGGGAGGGGCTGAGCAGTTCTTC. Residues: CASSILAGGAEQFF.

The J gene is TRBJ1-3, the V gene TRBV7-2; unclear D gene. The CDR3 extends over 15 amino acids. Trimming stripped 5 bases from V and 2 bases from J, with 13 bases between. The germline V gene encodes CDR1 SGHTA and CDR2 FQGNSA. CDR3 sequence (DNA): TGTGCCAGCAGCCCGGGTCGAGAAACTGGAAACACCATATATTTT. Amino acids: CASSPGRETGNTIYF.

This sequence joins TRBV6-2 or TRBV6-3 and TRBJ1-1, with TRBD1 matching over 7 bases. The CDR3 has 11 amino acids. The V segment lost 5 bases and the J segment 10 bases; nucleotides outside the gene matches: 4. In germline, CDR1 is MNHEY, CDR2 SVGEGT. The DNA of the CDR3 is TGTGCCAGCAGTAGACAGGGTGGAGCTTTCTTT. Its protein is CASSRQGGAFF.

The chain carries TRBV2 and TRBJ1-5; the match to TRBD1 covers 8 bases. J was trimmed by 1 base and V by 7 bases; bases with no gene match: 6. This CDR3 is built from 15 residues. Germline CDR1 SNHLY, CDR2 FYNNEI. CDR3 residues: CASTTDRASNQPQHF. In DNA, the CDR3 is TGTGCCAGCACTACGGACAGGGCCAGCAATCAGCCCCAGCATTTT.